This T cell receptor (beta chain) was recovered during a study of low-dose radiotherapy and immunotherapy resistance in tumors. Looking at the study overall: Cyclophosphamide was given intravenously at 200 mg/m2 every two weeks, and each dose came one day before radiation and immunotherapy.

The CDR3 runs to 15 residues. V lost 3 bases and J 4 bases, leaving 13 bases between the germline ends. Germline V lookup: CDR1 MNHEY, CDR2 SVGEGT. This clonotype was picked up many times. Described time point: after trial treatment. Treatment specified: LDRT plus nivolumab, ipilimumab, low-dose cyclophosphamide and aspirin (RACIN trial). Low-dose radiotherapy and low-dose cyclophosphamide, together with aspirin, ipilimumab and nivolumab, were given to donors. The patients who were eligible all carried advanced solid tumors that lacked tumor-infiltrating lymphocytes, meaning the tumors were TIL-negative. With TRAV- and TRBV-specific primers, first-strand cDNA was made, covering the alpha and beta chains. Amplification of TCRs used a constant-region primer and V-primer adapter for roughly 20 PCR cycles. TCRdb analysed the reads with MiXCR anew, one entry per CDR3 protein. Of around 100,000 distinct CDR3 sequences listed, 20% to 25% are singletons.

The material was PBMCs, obtained after low-dose radiotherapy plus immunotherapy. The clonotype originates from a female donor with ovarian cancer. V is TRBV6-2 or TRBV6-3 and J is TRBJ1-5; D gene uncertain. The CDR3 coding sequence is TGTGCCAGCAGTTATTCGGGCGGTAAAAATCAGCCCCAGCATTTT. Translating it yields CASSYSGGKNQPQHF.